This T cell receptor beta chain was found in a study of blood T cell repertoires in COVID-19. Looking at the study overall: T cells, B-cell-depleted T cells, or PBMCs provided the cDNA or gDNA that served as material.

Source study methods: Reference gene primers were amplified, and this amplification served to estimate nucleated cell counts. Clones were read by immunoSEQ multiplex PCR, and TCRdb kept only the in-frame ones, dropping some. That table furnishes V, J and clone size, whereas the DNA furnished D and trimming. The table shows around 160,000 clones, with about 90% occurring only once. Trimming took 3 bases from V and 5 from J, leaving 14 bases between them. The CDR3 extends over 15 amino acids. Germline lookup yields CDR1 LNHDA and CDR2 SQIVND (reference sequence). This TCR came from a human donor in a cohort sampled during active COVID-19. V and J are TRBV19 and TRBJ1-5; possible D gene TRBD1, 5 bases. The sample comprised peripheral blood. For the CDR3, the DNA is TGTGCCAGTAGTATCGTCCAGGGAGGCGATCAGCCCCAGCATTTT. It yields the protein CASSIVQGGDQPQHF.